Presented here are 2 T cell receptor beta chains from one specimen sequenced in a study of blood T cell repertoires in COVID-19. Only in-frame clones appear in the TCRdb table, and some are missing; sequencing was by immunoSEQ multiplex PCR. Of 120,000 to 150,000 clones in the sample, roughly four fifths were seen once. Input material: peripheral blood. The source of these receptors is a human donor with acute or convalescent COVID-19. The donor label of this sample is uncertain.

V gene TRBV19 combines with J gene TRBJ1-2; D is unresolved. CDR1 LNHDA and CDR2 SQIVND come from the germline V gene (reference sequence). The length of the CDR3 is 11 residues. V was trimmed by 9 bases and J by 5 bases, leaving 10 bases between them. CDR3 protein: CASRDHYGYTF. As DNA, the CDR3 is TGTGCCAGCCGAGATCATTATGGCTACACCTTC.

The gene calls are TRBV4-2 and TRBJ2-2, with no clear D. CDR1 LGHNA and CDR2 YNFKEQ come from the germline V gene. The CDR3 totals 16 residues. The germline V and J ends were trimmed by 1 base and 5 bases, with 14 bases remaining between them. The CDR3 DNA reads as TGTGCCAGCAGCCAAGCGTCCAGGTTCGGAACCGGGGAGCTGTTTTTT. This translates into CASSQASRFGTGELFF.